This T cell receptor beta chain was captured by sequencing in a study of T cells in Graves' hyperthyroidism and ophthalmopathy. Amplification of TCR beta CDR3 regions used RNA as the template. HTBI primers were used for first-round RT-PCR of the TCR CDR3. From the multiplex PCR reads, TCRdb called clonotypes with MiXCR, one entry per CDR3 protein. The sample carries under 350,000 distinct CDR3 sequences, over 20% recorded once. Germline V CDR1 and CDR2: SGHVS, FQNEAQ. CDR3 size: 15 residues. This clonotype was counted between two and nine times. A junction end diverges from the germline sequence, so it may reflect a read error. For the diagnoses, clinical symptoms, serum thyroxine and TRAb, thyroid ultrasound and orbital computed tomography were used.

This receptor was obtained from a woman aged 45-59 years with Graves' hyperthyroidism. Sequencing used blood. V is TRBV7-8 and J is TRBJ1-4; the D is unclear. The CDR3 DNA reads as TGTGCCAGCAGCTTGAGAGGGCGCGATAATGAAAAACTGCTTTTT. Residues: CASSLRGRDNEKLLF.